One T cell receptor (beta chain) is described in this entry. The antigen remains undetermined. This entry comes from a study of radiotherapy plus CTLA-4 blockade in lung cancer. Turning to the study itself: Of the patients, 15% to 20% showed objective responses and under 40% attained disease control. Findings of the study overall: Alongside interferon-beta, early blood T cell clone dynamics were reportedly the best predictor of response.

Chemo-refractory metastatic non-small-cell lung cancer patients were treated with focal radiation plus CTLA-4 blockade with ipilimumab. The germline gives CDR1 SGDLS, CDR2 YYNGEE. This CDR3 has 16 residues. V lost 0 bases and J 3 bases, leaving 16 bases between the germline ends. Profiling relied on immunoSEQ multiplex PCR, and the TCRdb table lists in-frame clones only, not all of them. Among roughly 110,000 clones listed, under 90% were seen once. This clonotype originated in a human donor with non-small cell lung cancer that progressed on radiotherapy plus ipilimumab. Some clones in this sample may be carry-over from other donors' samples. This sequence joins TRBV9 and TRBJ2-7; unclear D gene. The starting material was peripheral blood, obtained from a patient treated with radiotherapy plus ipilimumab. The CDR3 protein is CASSVGSGVTNYEQYF. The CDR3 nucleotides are TGTGCCAGCAGCGTAGGATCTGGGGTCACTAACTACGAGCAGTACTTC.